This record concerns one T cell receptor beta chain sequence. As yet, its antigen is unknown. The protocol was immunoSEQ multiplex PCR, while the TCRdb copy is restricted to in-frame clones and leaves out a portion. The sample contains fewer than 200,000 clones, about 86% of which appear only once. V lost 1 base and J 4 bases, leaving 10 bases between the germline ends. This CDR3 is 14 amino acids long. Germline V CDR1 and CDR2: SEHNR, FQNEAQ (reference sequence). The study drew the donors from its roughly 110-subject validation cohort, separate from the approximately 700-subject first cohort. The sample belongs to a study of cytomegalovirus exposure and HLA in healthy donors. Study findings and constraints: While the bulk of TCR sequences proved rare, some public TCRs turned up in many donors. Among TCR beta chains, those listed as cytomegalovirus-associated numbered 164.

This clonotype was sampled from a woman aged 18-29 years in good health and CMV-seropositive. The sequenced material came from PBMCs. V usage is TRBV7-9 and J usage is TRBJ1-2; TRBD1 might be the D (6 bases). CDR3 in amino acids: CASSLVTGVYGYTF. CDR3 coding DNA: TGTGCCAGCAGCTTAGTGACAGGAGTCTATGGCTACACCTTC.